The 14 T cell receptor beta chains presented below share a single source sample, sequenced in a study of beta chain features in type 1 diabetes. Study conclusions and caveats: Moderate yet significant TCRB CDR3 shortening was seen in Type 1 diabetes patients in all four CD4+ subsets.

No antigens are known for them. The isolated RNA, all of it, was reverse transcribed, so expressed TCRB transcripts were what got sequenced. The table came from immunoSEQ multiplex PCR; TCRdb's copy has only in-frame clones and leaves some out. The top ten clones hold 4% to 4.5% of a sample with fewer than 25,000 clones, 55% to 70% of them seen once. Sequencing was done on a sample of Tregs from blood. All receptors come from a man aged 18-30 years with type 1 diabetes.

The rearrangement uses TRBV28 and TRBJ2-7; D is unresolved. This CDR3 comprises 13 residues. Trimming stripped 4 bases from V and 2 bases from J, with 9 bases between. Germline CDR1 and CDR2: MDHEN and SYDVKM. DNA of the CDR3: TGTGCCAGCAGTTCGACACCCACCTACGAGCAGTACTTC. As protein: CASSSTPTYEQYF.

This clone occurred once. The chain is built from TRBV30 and TRBJ2-2; possibly TRBD1 for D (6 bases). V was trimmed by 2 bases and J by 6 bases, leaving 10 bases between them. The germline CDR1 and CDR2 sequences are GTSNPN and SVGIG (reference sequence). The CDR3 loop spans 13 amino acids. CDR3 amino acids: CAWSMGAPGELFF. The CDR3 DNA reads as TGTGCCTGGAGTATGGGGGCACCCGGGGAGCTGTTTTTT.

This sequence joins TRBV6-5 and TRBJ2-7; possibly TRBD2 for D (6 bases). V shed 4 bases and J shed 2 bases, with 12 bases lying between them. The CDR3 totals 14 residues. CDR1 and CDR2 from the germline V gene are MNHEY and SVGAGI. The chain's CDR3 is CASSSWTTPYEQYF. The CDR3 region has the DNA TGTGCCAGCAGTTCCTGGACTACCCCCTACGAGCAGTACTTC.

CDR3 DNA sequence: TGTGCCAGCAGCGTAGGTAGGGGGAACACTGAAGCTTTCTTT. This gives the protein CASSVGRGNTEAFF. This rearrangement joins TRBV9 to TRBJ1-1; a weak D match, TRBD1 (5 bases). Between the trimmed V and J ends, which lost 0 bases and 1 base, there was a span of 7 bases. The CDR3 is 14 residues long. CDR1 and CDR2 (germline): SGDLS, YYNGEE. Complete variable domain (other parts from reference TRBV9 and TRBJ1-1): DSGVTQTPKHLITATGQRVTLRCSPRSGDLSVYWYQQSLDQGLQFLIQYYNGEERAKGNILERFSAQQFPDLHSELNLSSLELGDSALYFCASSVGRGNTEAFFGQGTRLTVV.

The chain carries TRBV10-3 and TRBJ1-1; TRBD1 is a possible D gene (6 bases). V lost 0 bases and J 4 bases, leaving 9 bases between the germline ends. The germline gives CDR1 ENHRY, CDR2 SYGVKD. The CDR3 totals 14 residues. CDR3 region: CAISESQGSTEAFF. The CDR3 region has the DNA TGTGCCATCAGTGAGTCACAGGGAAGCACTGAAGCTTTCTTT.

The chain employs TRBV28 and TRBJ2-7, with no clear D. The V and J ends lost 6 bases and 0 bases respectively, with 15 bases between them. This CDR3 is built from 15 residues. Germline CDR1 is MDHEN and CDR2 is SYDVKM. The CDR3 DNA is TGTGCCAGCAGGGGTCTTTCGGCAGGCTCCTACGAGCAGTACTTC. Its protein is CASRGLSAGSYEQYF.

This clone has a single count. The genes are TRBV7-8 and TRBJ2-7, with TRBD2 identical over 13 bases. V gave up 5 bases and J gave up 1 base; unmatched junction bases: 2. Germline CDR1 is SGHVS and CDR2 is FQNEAQ. This CDR3 is 15 amino acids long. The DNA of the CDR3 is TGTGCCAGCAGCCGGACTAGCGGGAGATCCTACGAGCAGTACTTC. It yields the protein CASSRTSGRSYEQYF.

This rearrangement joins TRBV6-6 to TRBJ2-3; 9 nucleotides line up with TRBD1. CDR3 length: 11 residues. The junction had 0 bases not matched to a gene; V was cut back by 8 bases and J by 6 bases. Germline assignment: CDR1 MNHNY and CDR2 SVGAGI (reference sequence). CDR3 DNA: TGTGCCAGCGGACAGGGGGATACGCAGTATTTT. Protein: CASGQGDTQYF.

This chain links TRBV19 with TRBJ1-2; no definite D call. The germline V gene has CDR1 LNHDA and CDR2 SQIVND (reference sequence). V dropped 7 bases and J dropped 2 bases, with 17 bases sitting between them. This CDR3 contains 15 residues. CDR3 nucleotides: TGTGCCAGTACCCGCTCTTTGACGGAGAACTATGGCTACACCTTC. This gives the protein CASTRSLTENYGYTF.

This clone was seen a handful of times. The CDR3 nucleotides read TGTGCCAGCAGCCCTATTATCGCTTCCGGACTAGCGGAGTACAATGAGCAGTTCTTC. It codes for CASSPIIASGLAEYNEQFF. V gene TRBV28 combines with J gene TRBJ2-1; 10 bases line up with TRBD2. CDR1 and CDR2 (germline): MDHEN, SYDVKM. The CDR3 sequence is 19 residues long. J gave up 4 bases and V 6 bases, and 18 bases lay outside the gene matches.

The V call is TRBV27, the J call TRBJ2-1; possibly TRBD2 for D (6 bases). V lost 10 bases to trimming and J lost 0 bases, with 16 bases between them. The CDR3 length is 15 residues. Germline CDR1 MNHEY, CDR2 SMNVEV (reference sequence). The CDR3 protein is CATMEYGSSYNEQFF. The CDR3 nucleotides read TGTGCCACCATGGAGTACGGGAGCTCCTACAATGAGCAGTTCTTC.

V gene TRBV21-1 combines with J gene TRBJ2-7; the table's D call TRBD1 went unverified against the DNA. TRBV21-1 represents a pseudogene. This CDR3 has 13 residues. The CDR3 protein is CASKGQEYYEQYF. The CDR3 DNA sequence: TGTGCCAGCAAGGGACAGGAGTACTACGAGCAGTACTTC.

This clone occurred once. The J gene is TRBJ2-3, the V gene TRBV18; 7 bases are shared with TRBD1. The V gene's germline CDR1 is KGHSH and CDR2 LQKENI. The CDR3 is 12 residues long. J lost 6 bases, V lost 6 bases, and 3 bases had no gene match. The CDR3 protein is CASSADRDTQYF. Here the CDR3 DNA reads TGTGCCAGCTCGGCGGACAGGGATACGCAGTATTTT.

J is TRBJ1-1 and V is TRBV6-5; D gene unclear. V was clipped by 5 bases and J by 4 bases, with 14 bases between them. The CDR3 has 14 amino acids. Germline-derived CDR1 and CDR2 are MNHEY and SVGAGI. The CDR3 is CASSRRGGSTEAFF. CDR3 sequence (DNA): TGTGCCAGCAGTCGCCGGGGAGGCTCCACTGAAGCTTTCTTT.